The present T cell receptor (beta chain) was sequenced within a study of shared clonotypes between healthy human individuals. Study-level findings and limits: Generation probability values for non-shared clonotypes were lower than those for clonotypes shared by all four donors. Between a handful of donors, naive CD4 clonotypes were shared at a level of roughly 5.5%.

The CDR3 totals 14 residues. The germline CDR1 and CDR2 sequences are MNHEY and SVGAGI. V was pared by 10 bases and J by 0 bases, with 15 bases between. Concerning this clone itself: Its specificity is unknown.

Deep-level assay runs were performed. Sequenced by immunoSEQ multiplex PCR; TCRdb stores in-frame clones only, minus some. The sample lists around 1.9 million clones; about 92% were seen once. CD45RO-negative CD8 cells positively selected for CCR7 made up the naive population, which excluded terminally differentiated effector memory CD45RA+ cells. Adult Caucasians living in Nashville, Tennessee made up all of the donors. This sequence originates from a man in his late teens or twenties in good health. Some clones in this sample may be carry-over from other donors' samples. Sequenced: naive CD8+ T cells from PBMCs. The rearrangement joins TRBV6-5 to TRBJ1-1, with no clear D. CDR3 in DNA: TGTGCCACCCGGGGATCGGTCATGAACACTGAAGCTTTCTTT. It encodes CATRGSVMNTEAFF.